This T cell receptor (beta chain) was captured in a study of control samples from healthy donors and cancer patients. Assay: immunoSEQ multiplex PCR; the TCRdb copy retains only in-frame clones and omits some. The sample consists of some 150,000 clones, nearly 95% of them appearing once. The receptor's source is a man aged 45-60 years in good health. Sequencing was performed on blood.

CDR3 sequence: CASSITRTLESNQPQHF. CDR3 in DNA: TGTGCCAGTAGTATAACCAGGACACTTGAGAGCAATCAGCCCCAGCATTTT. The J gene is TRBJ1-5, the V gene TRBV19; weak D call: TRBD1 (5 bases). Between the trimmed V and J ends, which lost 2 bases and 1 base, there was a span of 15 bases. Per germline, CDR1 LNHDA and CDR2 SQIVND (reference sequence). The CDR3 has 17 residues. The entire variable domain, with the rest obtained from reference TRBV19 and TRBJ1-5, is as follows: DGGITQSPKYLFRKEGQNVTLSCEQNLNHDAMYWYRQDPGQGLRLIYYSQIVNDFQKGDIAEGYSVSREKKESFPLTVTSAQKNPTAFYLCASSITRTLESNQPQHFGDGTRLSIL.